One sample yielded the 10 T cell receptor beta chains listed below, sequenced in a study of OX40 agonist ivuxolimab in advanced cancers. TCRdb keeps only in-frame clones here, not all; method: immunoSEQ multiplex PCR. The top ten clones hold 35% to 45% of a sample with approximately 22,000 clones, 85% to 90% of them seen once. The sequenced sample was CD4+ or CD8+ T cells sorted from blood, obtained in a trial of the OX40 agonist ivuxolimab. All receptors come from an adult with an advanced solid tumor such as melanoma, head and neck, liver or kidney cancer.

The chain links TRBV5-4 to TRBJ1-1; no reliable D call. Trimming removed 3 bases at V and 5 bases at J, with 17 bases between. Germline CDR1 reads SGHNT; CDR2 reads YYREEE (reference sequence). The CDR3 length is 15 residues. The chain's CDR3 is CASSSWKPWWTEAFF. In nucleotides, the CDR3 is TGTGCCAGCAGCTCGTGGAAACCTTGGTGGACTGAAGCTTTCTTT.

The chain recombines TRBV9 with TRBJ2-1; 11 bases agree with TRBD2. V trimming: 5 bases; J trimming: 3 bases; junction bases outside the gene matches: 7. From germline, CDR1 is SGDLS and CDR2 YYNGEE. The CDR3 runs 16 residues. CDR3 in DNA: TGTGCCAGCAGATTCCCGACTAGCGGGATCTACAATGAGCAGTTCTTC. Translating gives CASRFPTSGIYNEQFF.

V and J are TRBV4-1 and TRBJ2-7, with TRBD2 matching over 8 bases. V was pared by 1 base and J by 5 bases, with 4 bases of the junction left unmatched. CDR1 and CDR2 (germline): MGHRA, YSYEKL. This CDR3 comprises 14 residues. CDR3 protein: CASSQGLAFDEQYF. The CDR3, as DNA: TGCGCCAGCAGCCAAGGACTAGCGTTCGACGAGCAGTACTTC.

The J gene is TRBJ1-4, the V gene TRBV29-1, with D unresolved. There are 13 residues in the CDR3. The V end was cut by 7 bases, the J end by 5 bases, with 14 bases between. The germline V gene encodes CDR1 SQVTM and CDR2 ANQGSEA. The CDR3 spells CSGWQADNEKLFF. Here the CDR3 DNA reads TGCAGCGGTTGGCAGGCCGACAATGAAAAACTGTTTTTT.

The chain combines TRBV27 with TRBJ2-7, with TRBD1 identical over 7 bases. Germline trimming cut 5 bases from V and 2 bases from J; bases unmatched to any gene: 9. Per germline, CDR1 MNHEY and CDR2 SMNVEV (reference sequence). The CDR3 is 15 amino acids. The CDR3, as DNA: TGTGCCAGCAGTAAAACAGGGGATATTGCCTACGAGCAGTACTTC. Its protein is CASSKTGDIAYEQYF.

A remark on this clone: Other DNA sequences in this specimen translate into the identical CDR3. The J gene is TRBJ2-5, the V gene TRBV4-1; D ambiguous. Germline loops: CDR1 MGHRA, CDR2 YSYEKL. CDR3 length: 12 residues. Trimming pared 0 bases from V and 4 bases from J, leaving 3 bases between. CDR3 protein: CASSQEGETQYF. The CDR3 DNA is TGCGCCAGCAGCCAAGAGGGAGAGACCCAGTACTTC.

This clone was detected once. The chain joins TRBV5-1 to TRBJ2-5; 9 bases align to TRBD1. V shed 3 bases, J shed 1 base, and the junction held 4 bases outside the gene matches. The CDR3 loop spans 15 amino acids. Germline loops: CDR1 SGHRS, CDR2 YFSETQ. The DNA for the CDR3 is TGCGCCAGCAGCTATATGGGACAGGGCCAAGAGACCCAGTACTTC. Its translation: CASSYMGQGQETQYF.

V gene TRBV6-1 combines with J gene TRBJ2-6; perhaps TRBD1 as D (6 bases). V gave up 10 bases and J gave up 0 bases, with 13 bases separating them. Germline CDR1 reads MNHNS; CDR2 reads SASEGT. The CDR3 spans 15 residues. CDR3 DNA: TGTGCCATTAGGACAGAAGTCTCTGGGGCCAACGTCCTGACTTTC. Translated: CAIRTEVSGANVLTF.

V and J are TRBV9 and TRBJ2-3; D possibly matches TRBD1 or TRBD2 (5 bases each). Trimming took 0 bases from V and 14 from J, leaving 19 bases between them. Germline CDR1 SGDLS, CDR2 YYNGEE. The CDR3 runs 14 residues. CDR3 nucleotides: TGTGCCAGCAGCGTAGACCGAGGGGCCACGGAGTTGTATTTT. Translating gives CASSVDRGATELYF. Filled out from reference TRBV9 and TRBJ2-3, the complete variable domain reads DSGVTQTPKHLITATGQRVTLRCSPRSGDLSVYWYQQSLDQGLQFLIQYYNGEERAKGNILERFSAQQFPDLHSELNLSSLELGDSALYFCASSVDRGATELYFGPGTRLTVL.

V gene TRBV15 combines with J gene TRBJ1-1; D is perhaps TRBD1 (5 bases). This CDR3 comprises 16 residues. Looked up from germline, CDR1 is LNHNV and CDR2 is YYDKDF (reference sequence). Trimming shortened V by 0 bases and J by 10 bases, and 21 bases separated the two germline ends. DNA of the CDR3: TGTGCCACCAGCAGAGATCGGGAGGGCAGGCCGGGGGGAGCTTTCTTT. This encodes CATSRDREGRPGGAFF. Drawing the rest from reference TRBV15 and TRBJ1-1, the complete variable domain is DAMVIQNPRYQVTQFGKPVTLSCSQTLNHNVMYWYQQKSSQAPKLLFHYYDKDFNNEADTPDNFQSRRPNTSFCFLDIRSPGLGDTAMYLCATSRDREGRPGGAFFGQGTRLTVV.